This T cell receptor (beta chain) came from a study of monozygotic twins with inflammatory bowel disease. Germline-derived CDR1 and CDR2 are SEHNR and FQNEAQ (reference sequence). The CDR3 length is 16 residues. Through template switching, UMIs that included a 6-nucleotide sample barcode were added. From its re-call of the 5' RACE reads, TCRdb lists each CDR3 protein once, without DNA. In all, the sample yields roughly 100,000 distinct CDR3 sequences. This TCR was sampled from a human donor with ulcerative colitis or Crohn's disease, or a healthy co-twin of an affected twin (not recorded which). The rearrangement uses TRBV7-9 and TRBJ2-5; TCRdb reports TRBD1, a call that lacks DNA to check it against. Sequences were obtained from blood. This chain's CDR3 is CASSTWTGGSVETQYF.